The entry below describes one TCR beta chain. This clonotype was picked up a small number of times. Its antigen remains undetermined. Base qualities were left out, and no much larger clone turns up one base away. Libraries were built with 5' RACE. The sequencing machine was an Illumina HiSeq 2500. A second PCR of roughly 6 to 11 cycles was run with a J-beta primer mix and a sample-barcoded 5' primer. Each TCR beta cDNA molecule received a unique molecular identifier from a template-switch 5' adaptor carrying 12 random nucleotides. At least 3 million CDR3-containing paired-end reads were obtained from each sample. All of the RNA was converted into first-strand cDNA using the Mint cDNA synthesis kit, with a TRBC-specific oligonucleotide serving as the primer. Following uracil-DNA glycosylase treatment, all cDNA underwent a first 18-cycle PCR with the universal primers M1SS and BC2_uni_R. In the authors' own workflow: For normalization, 1 million high-quality reads were randomly selected from each sample, with every read carrying a distinct molecular identifier. Reads with shared molecular identifiers were discarded instead of being binned into consensus sequences. MiTCR, set to a Q25 quality threshold and the strictest error-elimination algorithm, was used for CDR3 identification, clonotype clustering and error correction. A nonparametric unseen species model using Euler transformation provided a lower-bound estimate of total TCR beta diversity. The public reads were reanalyzed by TCRdb: fastp trimming at Q25, MiXCR alignment, in-frame beta chains only. Duplicate CDR3 protein sequences are folded into a single record with the most common DNA and genes. TCRdb's processing, not the study's, gives the V and J calls here. The sample records 700,000 to 850,000 distinct CDR3 sequences, about 55% of which are singletons. The ten largest account for under 50% of the sample.

Systemically healthy Caucasian individuals from Russia, some 40 in total and aged about 6 to 95 years, were included as donors. Approximately 9.7 milliliters of peripheral blood were drawn from each donor into EDTA-treated Vacutainer tubes. PBMCs were isolated by Ficoll-Paque density-gradient centrifugation, with at least 7 million obtained per sample. Trizol reagent was used to extract total RNA from PBMCs, with at least 5.5 micrograms per sample. The percentages of naive CD45RAhigh/CD27high T cells were determined by flow cytometry on a PBMC aliquot from every donor. This record belongs to a study of blood T cells in healthy people across ages (dated by TCRdb to the mid-2010s). Turning to the overall study: In model experiments, roughly one uniquely barcoded TCR beta cDNA molecule per two T cells was captured by template switching. To track age-related changes in TCR beta repertoire diversity, the study relied on deep sequencing normalized with unique cDNA molecular identifiers. Donors were grouped into four age groups: young (average 16 years), middle-aged (roughly 37), aged (around 60) and long-lived (about 82). To avoid experimental bias, donors of different ages were distributed randomly across sequencing lanes. Using the same blood draw, the study looked at two additional independent replicas of 1 million unique cDNA reads for two donors, one aged 18 to 30 and the other aged 80 or older.

Study-wide conclusions, independent of this receptor: Compared with the aged group, more naive CD4+ T cells, fewer expanded clones and increased TCR diversity were shown by the long-lived group, suggesting age selection. Estimates of total diversity based on one million sequenced T cells were considered lower bounds and underestimates. As age increased, observed TCR beta diversity per million T cells dropped in a roughly linear way, and a significant reduction was already evident by age about 40. Bulk unsorted PBMC profiling prevented conclusive comparison of naive and antigen-experienced compartments. Because donor CMV infection status was unknown, age-related changes in expanded clonotypes were potentially confounded. Observed TCR beta diversity correlated strongly with the percentage of naive T cells measured by flow cytometry.

Trimming accounts for 3 bases at V and 3 bases at J, while the number of junction bases matched to no gene is 8. CDR1 is given as SQVTM and CDR2 as ANQGSEA, both from the germline V gene. Counted from cysteine to phenylalanine, this CDR3 has 14 amino acids. Only the CDR3 DNA stays, 42 bases, in frame from base 1. The V gene is TRBV29-1 and the J gene is TRBJ2-7, with 7 middle bases fitting TRBD1. The clonotype originates from a man older than 75 in good health. The sample taken for sequencing was blood. The nucleotide sequence reads TGCAGCGTTGATGGGCAGGGGGTCGACTACGAGCAGTACTTC. This sequence encodes CSVDGQGVDYEQYF.